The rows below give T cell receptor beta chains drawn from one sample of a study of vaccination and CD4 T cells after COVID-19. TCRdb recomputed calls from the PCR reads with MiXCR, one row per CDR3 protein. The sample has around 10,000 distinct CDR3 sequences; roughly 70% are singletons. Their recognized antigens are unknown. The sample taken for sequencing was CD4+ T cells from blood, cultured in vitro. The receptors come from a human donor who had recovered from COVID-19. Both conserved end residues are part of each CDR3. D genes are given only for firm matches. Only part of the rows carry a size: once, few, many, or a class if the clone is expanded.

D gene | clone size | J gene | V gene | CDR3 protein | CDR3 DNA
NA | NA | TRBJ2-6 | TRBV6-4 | CATRDGGANVLTF | TGTGCCACCAGGGACGGGGGGGCCAACGTCCTGACTTTC
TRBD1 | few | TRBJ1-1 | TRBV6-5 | CASSYLYRGSSNTEAFF | TGTGCCAGCAGTTACCTTTACAGGGGATCATCGAACACTGAAGCTTTCTTT
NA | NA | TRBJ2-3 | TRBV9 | CASSVVIAGTDTQYF | TGTGCCAGCAGCGTAGTGATAGCGGGCACAGATACGCAGTATTTT
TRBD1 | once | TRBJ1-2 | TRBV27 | CASSSSGQGERGYGYTF | TGTGCCAGCAGTTCATCGGGACAGGGGGAAAGGGGCTATGGCTACACCTTC
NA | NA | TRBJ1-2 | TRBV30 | CAWGGQRVDYGYTF | TGTGCCTGGGGGGGCCAAAGGGTAGACTATGGCTACACCTTC
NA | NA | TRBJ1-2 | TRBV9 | CASSVYSKGSGYTF | TGTGCCAGCAGCGTGTACAGTAAGGGCTCTGGCTACACCTTC
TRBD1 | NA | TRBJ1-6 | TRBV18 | CASSPMTGENSPLHF | TGTGCCAGCTCACCGATGACAGGGGAGAATTCACCCCTCCACTTT
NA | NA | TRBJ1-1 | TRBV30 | CAWNRGTEAFF | TGTGCCTGGAACCGGGGTACTGAAGCTTTCTTT
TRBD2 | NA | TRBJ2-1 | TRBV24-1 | CATSEAGVGEQFF | TGTGCCACCAGTGAAGCGGGAGTGGGCGAGCAGTTCTTC
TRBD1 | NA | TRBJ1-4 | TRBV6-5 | CASSYEGARKLFF | TGTGCCAGCAGTTACGAGGGGGCGCGAAAACTGTTTTTT